Shown below are 24 T cell receptor beta chains from a single sample sequenced in a study of circulating tumor DNA in untreated peripheral T-cell lymphoma. TCRdb's table, derived via immunoSEQ multiplex PCR, lists solely in-frame clones and lacks some. This table has some 1,300 clones, almost 70% appearing once. Sequencing was done on a sample of cell-free DNA from blood serum. These receptors all come from a human donor with peripheral T-cell lymphoma.

The gene calls are TRBV29-1 and TRBJ1-1; unclear D gene. V lost 3 bases and J lost 2, with 13 bases in between. The CDR3 is 14 residues long. In germline, CDR1 is SQVTM, CDR2 ANQGSEA. This chain's CDR3 is CSVDEFTINTEAFF. DNA of the CDR3: TGCAGCGTTGATGAATTTACAATTAACACTGAAGCTTTCTTT.

The chain couples TRBV2 to TRBJ2-7; a weak D match, TRBD1 (6 bases). CDR1 and CDR2 (germline): SNHLY, FYNNEI. The CDR3 runs 14 residues. V was cut by 5 bases and J by 0 bases, with 11 bases left in between. The DNA of the CDR3 is TGTGCCAGCAGTACGACAGGTAGCTCCTACGAGCAGTACTTC. This translates into CASSTTGSSYEQYF.

The gene calls are TRBV30 and TRBJ1-2; D uncertain. The germline V gene has CDR1 GTSNPN and CDR2 SVGIG (reference sequence). V was clipped by 5 bases and J by 1 base, with 8 bases between them. CDR3 length: 12 amino acids. The CDR3 DNA reads as TGTGCCTGGCGACATTTTAACTATGGCTACACCTTC. As protein: CAWRHFNYGYTF. The entire variable domain, with the rest obtained from reference TRBV30 and TRBJ1-2, is as follows: SQTIHQWPATLVQPVGSPLSLECTVEGTSNPNLYWYRQAAGRGLQLLFYSVGIGQISSEVPQNLSASRPQDRQFILSSKKLLLSDSGFYLCAWRHFNYGYTFGSGTRLTVV.

The chain links TRBV4-1 to TRBJ2-1; 12 bases match TRBD1. The CDR3 is 15 residues long. Germline V lookup: CDR1 MGHRA, CDR2 YSYEKL. V shed 1 base, J shed 9 bases, and the junction held 4 bases outside the gene matches. CDR3 amino acids: CASSQGDRGPSEQFF. Here the CDR3 DNA reads TGCGCCAGCAGCCAAGGGGACAGGGGGCCAAGTGAGCAGTTCTTC.

This chain connects TRBV2 to TRBJ2-1; no clear D gene. This CDR3 has 13 amino acids. Trimming removed 8 bases from V and 4 bases from J, with 12 bases in between. Germline V gene sequence: CDR1 SNHLY, CDR2 FYNNEI. CDR3 region: CASRIYEYNEQFF. The DNA for the CDR3 is TGTGCCAGCCGTATATACGAATACAATGAGCAGTTCTTC.

The gene calls are TRBV10-3 and TRBJ2-3; D might be TRBD2 (6 bases). From germline, CDR1 is ENHRY and CDR2 SYGVKD. This CDR3 is built from 18 residues. Between the trimmed V and J ends, which lost 2 bases and 2 bases, there was a span of 20 bases. The CDR3 loop is CAISESFERAKDTDTQYF. CDR3 DNA: TGTGCCATCAGTGAGAGTTTTGAGCGGGCCAAAGACACAGATACGCAGTATTTT.

The chain employs TRBV2 and TRBJ2-5; no clear D. V was trimmed by 2 bases and J by 1 base, leaving 11 bases between them. This CDR3 is 15 amino acids long. Germline CDR1 and CDR2: SNHLY and FYNNEI. CDR3 sequence (DNA): TGTGCCAGCAGTGAATCTCTCTGGGTCCAAGAGACCCAGTACTTC. This encodes CASSESLWVQETQYF.

The rearrangement links TRBV2 to TRBJ2-7, with D possibly matching TRBD1 (6 bases). CDR3 size: 13 residues. V lost 8 bases to trimming and J lost 1 base, with 12 bases between them. The germline gives CDR1 SNHLY, CDR2 FYNNEI. Written as DNA, the CDR3 is TGTGCCAGCCTCCCAGGGGAGTCCTACGAGCAGTACTTC. Residues: CASLPGESYEQYF.

This clone was detected a few times. The chain couples TRBV10-1 to TRBJ2-1; a weak D match, TRBD2 (5 bases). The CDR3 runs to 16 residues. The germline CDR1 and CDR2 sequences are WNHNN and SYGVQD (reference sequence). Trimming left V 6 bases short and J 3 bases short, with 18 bases between. The CDR3 loop reads CASSPRVGRGYNEQFF. DNA of the CDR3: TGCGCCAGCAGCCCCAGAGTAGGGAGAGGCTACAATGAGCAGTTCTTC.

This chain connects TRBV4-1 to TRBJ2-7, with D uncertain. V shed 1 base and J shed 5 bases, with 6 bases lying between them. CDR3 length: 12 residues. CDR1 MGHRA and CDR2 YSYEKL come from the germline V gene. CDR3 sequence reads: CASSQAGNEQYF. The CDR3, as DNA: TGCGCCAGCAGCCAAGCGGGCAACGAGCAGTACTTC.

With respect to this clone: A junction boundary mismatches the germline segment, possibly from a read error. The rearrangement joins TRBV6-5 to TRBJ1-1, with a possible D match to TRBD1 (6 bases). There are 13 residues in the CDR3. Germline CDR1 is MNHEY and CDR2 is SVGAGI. In DNA form, the CDR3 reads TGTGCCAGCAATATACAGGGCAGCACTGAGGCTTTCTTT. Amino acids: CASNIQGSTEAFF.

The chain employs TRBV4-1 and TRBJ1-2; the D is unclear. V lost 3 bases and J 0 bases, leaving 11 bases between the germline ends. The CDR3 spans 15 residues. Germline V gene lookup returns CDR1 MGHRA and CDR2 YSYEKL. CDR3: CASSQSWEANYGYTF. The CDR3, as DNA: TGCGCCAGCAGCCAGTCCTGGGAAGCTAACTATGGCTACACCTTC.

The chain is built from TRBV7-3 and TRBJ2-5; no firm D call. CDR1 and CDR2 (germline): SGHTA, FQGTGA. The V and J ends lost 1 base and 4 bases respectively, with 7 bases between them. This CDR3 contains 13 residues. Written as DNA, the CDR3 is TGTGCCAGCAGCTTAATGATGGGAGAGACCCAGTACTTC. Its protein is CASSLMMGETQYF.

J is TRBJ1-5 and V is TRBV30, with a possible D match to TRBD1 (6 bases). The CDR3 has 14 residues. V was pared by 5 bases and J by 1 base, with 12 bases between. Germline values: CDR1 GTSNPN, CDR2 SVGIG (reference sequence). The CDR3 reads CAWATGTSNQPQHF. The DNA of the CDR3 is TGTGCCTGGGCAACAGGGACCAGCAATCAGCCCCAGCATTTT.

The V call is TRBV28, the J call TRBJ2-1; tentatively, D is TRBD2 (5 bases). Germline values: CDR1 MDHEN, CDR2 SYDVKM. The V end lost 11 bases, the J end lost 7 bases, and 18 bases lay between the germline ends. The CDR3 is 13 amino acids. CDR3 DNA sequence: TGTGCCGCTTCTGGTAGCGCCCGGAATGAGCAGTTCTTC. Translated: CAASGSARNEQFF.

This clone was counted a single time. The genes are TRBV30 and TRBJ2-2, with D unclear. CDR3 length: 18 amino acids. Deletions cut 3 bases from V and 0 bases from J, with 20 bases between. Germline-derived CDR1 and CDR2 are GTSNPN and SVGIG (reference sequence). The CDR3: CAWSRHDPRFANTGELFF. The CDR3 DNA sequence: TGTGCCTGGAGCCGCCACGACCCGCGGTTCGCGAACACCGGGGAGCTGTTTTTT.

The chain recombines TRBV19 with TRBJ2-1; 16 positions match TRBD2. The CDR3 has 20 residues. V dropped 5 bases and J dropped 0; count of bases not matched to a gene: 10. Germline V gene data show CDR1 as LNHDA and CDR2 as SQIVND (reference sequence). CDR3 loop: CASSPQGLAGGLGSYNEQFF. The CDR3 nucleotides read TGTGCCAGTAGTCCCCAGGGACTAGCGGGGGGGCTTGGCTCCTACAATGAGCAGTTCTTC.

There are a few counts of this clone. The chain is built from TRBV5-1 and TRBJ2-4; the match to TRBD2 covers 10 bases. V was pared by 5 bases and J by 0 bases, with 5 bases of the junction left unmatched. Germline-derived CDR1 and CDR2 are SGHRS and YFSETQ. The CDR3 extends over 16 amino acids. DNA for the CDR3: TGCGCCAGCAGTAATCTAGCGGGAGTAGCCAAAAACATTCAGTACTTC. Translation: CASSNLAGVAKNIQYF.

The chain combines TRBV6-5 with TRBJ1-1; perhaps TRBD1 as D (5 bases). The CDR3 is 15 residues long. Per the germline V gene, CDR1 is MNHEY and CDR2 is SVGAGI. V lost 4 bases, J lost 5 bases, and 17 bases lay in between. CDR3 in amino acids: CASSFYPGLRTEAFF. The CDR3 nucleotides read TGTGCCAGCAGTTTTTATCCAGGGTTAAGAACTGAAGCTTTCTTT.

There are a few counts of this clone. The chain recombines TRBV11-2 with TRBJ2-7; 7 nucleotides line up with TRBD2. The germline gives CDR1 SGHAT, CDR2 FQNNGV. Trimming removed 1 base from V and 5 bases from J; junction bases left unmatched: 8. The CDR3 loop spans 15 amino acids. The CDR3 here is CASSLVGLDRDEQYF. The DNA for the CDR3 is TGTGCCAGCAGCTTAGTAGGACTAGACCGAGACGAGCAGTACTTC. The complete variable domain, with remaining parts taken from reference TRBV11-2 and TRBJ2-7, reads EAGVAQSPRYKIIEKRQSVAFWCNPISGHATLYWYQQILGQGPKLLIQFQNNGVVDDSQLPKDRFSAERLKGVDSTLKIQPAKLEDSAVYLCASSLVGLDRDEQYFGPGTRLTVT.

As for this clone: The identical CDR3 is also encoded by other nucleotide sequences in the sample. This CDR3 reads CASSLYMNTEAFF. CDR3 bases: TGCGCCAGCAGCTTATATATGAACACTGAAGCTTTCTTT. The chain has TRBV5-1 and TRBJ1-1; D is ambiguous. V lost 2 bases, J lost 0 bases, and 5 bases lay in between. The CDR3 has 13 amino acids. From germline, CDR1 is SGHRS and CDR2 YFSETQ.

This sequence joins TRBV19 and TRBJ1-5; possible D gene TRBD1, 6 bases. Per germline, CDR1 LNHDA and CDR2 SQIVND (reference sequence). V was trimmed by 3 bases and J by 0 bases, leaving 15 bases between them. This CDR3 has 17 amino acids. The CDR3 spells CASSMGHTLYSNQPQHF. CDR3 bases: TGTGCCAGTAGTATGGGACATACTCTCTATAGCAATCAGCCCCAGCATTTT.

The chain couples TRBV6-5 to TRBJ2-7; TRBD1 matches 8 bases. In germline, CDR1 is MNHEY, CDR2 SVGAGI. The CDR3 length is 15 residues. The J segment lost 2 bases and the V segment lost 0 bases, leaving 3 bases of the junction unmatched. The CDR3 sequence is CASSYSKTGAYEQYF. DNA of the CDR3: TGTGCCAGCAGTTACTCAAAGACAGGGGCCTACGAGCAGTACTTC.

This chain links TRBV4-1 with TRBJ2-7, with 10 nucleotides matching TRBD2. Germline CDR1 MGHRA, CDR2 YSYEKL. The ends lost 5 bases at V and 2 bases at J; junction bases unmatched: 6. The CDR3 has 15 amino acids. CDR3: CASSSRTSGAYEQYF. As DNA, the CDR3 is TGCGCCAGCAGCTCGCGAACTAGCGGGGCCTACGAGCAGTACTTC.